This T cell receptor (beta chain) was profiled in a study of human versus mouse CDR3 diversity and MHC coevolution (TCRdb year 2017). As for the study more broadly: According to reports, the immunoSEQ assay can detect one in 200,000 T cells and keeps multiplex PCR amplification bias to a minimum. Across the mouse and human samples, each sample yielded between 0.6 x 10^7 and 1.6 x 10^7 valid reads. The human cohort was made up of three healthy volunteer blood donors, who at collection were aged 30 to 40, 40 to 49 and 60 to 69, one donor in each range. Human naive CD4 T cell repertoires were used as a reference for TCR selection on multiple MHC II alleles and were compared with human-TCR-locus transgenic mice carrying single MHC II.

The CDR1 and CDR2 encoded by the germline V gene are SGHTA and FQGNSA. The germline V and J ends show losses of 2 bases and 6 bases respectively, and no gene match explains 6 bases of the junction. The CDR3 runs 15 residues from the cysteine to the phenylalanine. The DNA shown is the 45-base CDR3, in frame from base 1. As for this clone: Its antigen remains unidentified. No base-level quality is on record; no much larger clone is a single base apart.

Fluorescence-activated cell sorting was used to isolate naive CD4 T cells, defined as CD45RO-negative and CD62L-positive, from PBMCs. Approximately 52 ml of fresh peripheral blood was collected from each donor, and PBMCs were isolated by Ficoll density centrifugation. All samples were sorted on a FACSAria III instrument and reached purity above 85%. What the authors observed across the whole study: Most of the three human donors showed the lowest clonal inequality scores among all compared groups. Repertoire diversity was not considered directly comparable between humans and mice because human T cells were selected on a handful of MHC II alleles. The largest TCR beta repertoire according to iCHAO1 estimates belonged to humans, at roughly 1.5 million clonotypes, a result attributed likely to selection by multiple MHC II molecules. On average, more CDR3 deletions and insertions were observed in humans than in mice, indicating greater exonuclease and TdT activity.

The QIAGEN blood and tissue kit was used to extract genomic DNA from sorted cells, and the DNA was quantified on a NanoDrop 1000. The immunoSEQ platform deep sequenced and quantified TCR alpha and beta chains by multiplex PCR of genomic DNA. Processing in the source paper ran as follows. IMGT gene and region definitions were used to annotate TCR sequences. Out-of-frame rearrangements were used as a proxy for the preselection repertoire and compared with in-frame clonotypes. The iCHAO1 estimator provided with the immunoSEQ platform was used to estimate repertoire size. Clonal inequality was measured with a Gini index on in-frame amino acid clonotypes, based on the Lorenz curve. The intersect function of the R package tcR was used to count shared clonotypes, and the Jaccard index was used to score similarity. Principal component analysis of V, J and V-J usage frequencies was run with the R prcomp function without normalization. TCRdb retrieved this table from immuneACCESS and kept in-frame rearrangements only. Not all clones are present; in checked studies, unresolved V genes account for under half, and no reason is known for the remainder. D and trimming come from the DNA, and the V and J calls and clone size come from that table. The sample table shows some 82,000 clones, and around 93% are seen once. Approximately 1.4% of the sample belongs to the ten largest clones.

Material: naive CD4+ T cells from blood. This specimen's cell subset or site label, interpreted: CD45RO-negative CD62L-positive naive CD4 T cells. This sequence originates from a person between 25 and 75 years old in good health. The V gene is TRBV7-2 and the J gene is TRBJ2-7, and TRBD1 aligns with 11 junction nucleotides. In nucleotides, the sequence is TGTGCCAGCAGCTTATGGTGGGACAGGGGGGGCGAGCAGTACTTC. This is translated as CASSLWWDRGGEQYF.